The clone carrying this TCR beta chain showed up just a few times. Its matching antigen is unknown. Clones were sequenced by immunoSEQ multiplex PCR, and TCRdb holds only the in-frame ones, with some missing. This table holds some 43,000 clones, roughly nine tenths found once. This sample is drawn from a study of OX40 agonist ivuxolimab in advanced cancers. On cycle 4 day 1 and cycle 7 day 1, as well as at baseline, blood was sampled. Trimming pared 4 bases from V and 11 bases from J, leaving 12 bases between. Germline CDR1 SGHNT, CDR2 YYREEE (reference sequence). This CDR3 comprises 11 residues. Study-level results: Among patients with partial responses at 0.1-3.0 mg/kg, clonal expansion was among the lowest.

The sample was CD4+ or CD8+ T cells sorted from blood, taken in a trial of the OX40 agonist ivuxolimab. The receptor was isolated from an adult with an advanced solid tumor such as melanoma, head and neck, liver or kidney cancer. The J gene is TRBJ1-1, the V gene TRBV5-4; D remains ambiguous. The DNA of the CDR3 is TGTGCCAGCAGCCGACCGGGGTGGGCTTTCTTT. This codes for CASSRPGWAFF.